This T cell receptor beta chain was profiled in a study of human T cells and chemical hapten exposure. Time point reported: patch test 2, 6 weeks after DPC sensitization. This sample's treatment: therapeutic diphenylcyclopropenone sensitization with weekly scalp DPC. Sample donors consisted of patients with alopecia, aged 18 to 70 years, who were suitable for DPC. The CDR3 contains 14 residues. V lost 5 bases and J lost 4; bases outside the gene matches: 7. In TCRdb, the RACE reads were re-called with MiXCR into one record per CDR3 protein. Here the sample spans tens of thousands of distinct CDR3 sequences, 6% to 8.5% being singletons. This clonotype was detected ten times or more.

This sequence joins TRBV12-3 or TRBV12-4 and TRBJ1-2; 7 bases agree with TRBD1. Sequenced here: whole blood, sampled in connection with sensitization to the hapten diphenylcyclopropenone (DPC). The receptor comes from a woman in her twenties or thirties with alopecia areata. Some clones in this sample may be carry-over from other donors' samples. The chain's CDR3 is CASSTTGVGYGYTF. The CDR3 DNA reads TGTGCCAGCAGTACCACAGGGGTCGGCTATGGCTACACCTTC.